What follows describes a single TCR beta chain. The target antigen is unknown. Germline lookup yields CDR1 MNHNS and CDR2 SASEGT. V lost 10 bases, J lost 3 bases, and 22 bases lay in between. This CDR3 has 15 amino acids. Bulk tissue was left unsorted, and RNA and DNA were co-extracted from 20-30 mg of it. In every tumor sample, viable tumor cells made up over 85%. Using a constant-region primer together with ProtoScript II reverse transcriptase, TCR beta cDNA was made from approximately 0.55 ug of total RNA. Slightly modified ARM-PCR with three nested multiplex PCR rounds yielded TCR beta libraries. TRBV1-TRBV30 forward primers paired with a C-beta reverse primer drove the first two PCR rounds, around 9 cycles each. From the multiplex PCR reads, TCRdb called clonotypes with MiXCR, one entry per CDR3 protein. This repertoire shows 100,000 to 150,000 distinct CDR3 sequences, 55% to 75% found once; its top ten account for around 8.4%.

This entry is derived from a study of tumor-infiltrating lymphocytes in primary liver carcinoma. The study, taken as a whole, reports: Roughly 7.5-24% of top clones, and no more, occurred in all five tumor regions. The difference in top-250-clone fraction between tumors and blood was significant, favoring tumors (p = 0.039).

The chain has TRBV6-1 and TRBJ2-7; D is unresolved. The sequencing input was liver tumor tissue from sampling region 3. Subset specified: tumor region T3, left-lateral pole. This receptor was identified in a woman aged 60-75 years with primary liver carcinoma and hepatitis B virus infection. CDR3 loop: CATIPSTDSSYEQYF. The CDR3 DNA follows: TGTGCCACCATCCCCAGCACAGACTCGAGCTACGAGCAGTACTTC.